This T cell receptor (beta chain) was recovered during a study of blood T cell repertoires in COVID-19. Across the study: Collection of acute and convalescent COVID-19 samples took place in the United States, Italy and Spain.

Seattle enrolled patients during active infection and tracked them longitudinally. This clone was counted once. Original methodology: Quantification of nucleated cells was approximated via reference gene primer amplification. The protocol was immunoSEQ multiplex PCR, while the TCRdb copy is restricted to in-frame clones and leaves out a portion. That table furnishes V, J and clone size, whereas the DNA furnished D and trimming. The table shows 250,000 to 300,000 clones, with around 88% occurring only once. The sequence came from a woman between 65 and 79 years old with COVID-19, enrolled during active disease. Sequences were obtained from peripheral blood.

The CDR3 DNA reads TGTGCCAGCAGCTTAGGGCCAGGGGGCCTCCAAGAGACCCAGTACTTC. Translating it yields CASSLGPGGLQETQYF. The genes are TRBV7-9 and TRBJ2-5; 8 bases match TRBD1. This CDR3 region has 16 residues. The ends lost 1 base at V and 1 base at J; junction bases unmatched: 5. Germline loops: CDR1 SEHNR, CDR2 FQNEAQ (reference sequence). Based on the CDR3 plus reference TRBV7-9 and TRBJ2-5, the full variable domain is DTGVSQNPRHKITKRGQNVTFRCDPISEHNRLYWYRQTLGQGPEFLTYFQNEAQLEKSRLLSDRFSAERPKGSFSTLEIQRTEQGDSAMYLCASSLGPGGLQETQYFGPGTRLLVL.